This T cell receptor beta chain derives from a study of blood T cell repertoires in COVID-19. Looking at the study overall: Acute and convalescent COVID-19 specimens originated in the United States, Italy and Spain. The cDNA or gDNA used as material had been derived from T cells, B-cell-depleted T cells, or PBMCs.

The data were produced by immunoSEQ multiplex PCR, yet TCRdb's version contains in-frame clones alone and is incomplete. The sample has about 490,000 clones; approximately 85% are singletons. V was cut by 8 bases and J by 4 bases, with 13 bases left in between. CDR1 is LNHDA and CDR2 is SQIVND in the germline V gene (reference sequence). CDR3 length equals 13 residues. The specimen was peripheral blood. The sequence came from a human donor in a cohort sampled during active COVID-19. This sequence joins TRBV19 and TRBJ2-3; maybe TRBD1 (6 bases). DNA for the CDR3: TGTGCCAGTGGACGACAGGTTCCAGATACGCAGTATTTT. This translates into CASGRQVPDTQYF.